This paragraph reports one T cell receptor (beta chain). Antigen unknown. Other DNA sequences in the same sample also yield this CDR3. The data were obtained in a study of shared clonotypes between healthy human individuals. The study's findings and limits: Investigators expected sequencing depth to affect clonotype sharing among donors. Non-shared clonotypes had lower generation probabilities than clonotypes shared by all four sorted-subset donors.

The assay was run at deep level. Only in-frame clones appear in the TCRdb table, and some are missing; sequencing was by immunoSEQ multiplex PCR. Among around 510,000 clones listed, approximately 94% were seen once. This TCR came from a woman in her twenties or thirties in good health. The sequencing sample was made of naive CD4+ T cells sorted from blood. The subset here: CD45RA+ positively selected.

The CDR3 loop reads CASSPGQGNTEAFF. The CDR3 bases are TGTGCCAGCAGCCCGGGACAGGGGAACACTGAAGCTTTCTTT. The chain joins TRBV7-9 to TRBJ1-1; 9 bases line up with TRBD1. CDR3 length equals 14 residues. V gave up 5 bases and J gave up 1 base; unmatched junction bases: 2. Per germline, CDR1 SEHNR and CDR2 FQNEAQ (reference sequence).